The 21 T cell receptor beta chains listed next were all sequenced from one sample in a study of identical twins. TCRdb fed the 5' RACE reads into MiXCR, producing one record per CDR3 protein. The sample lists about 810,000 distinct CDR3 sequences; around 12% were seen once. These sequences were also reported in another study, on yellow fever vaccine responses in identical twins.

Sequencing was done on a sample of PBMCs. The receptor set was obtained from a woman under 30 in good health.

V and J are TRBV6-5 and TRBJ2-3; the D gene could be TRBD1 or TRBD2 (5 bases each). CDR1 and CDR2 (germline): MNHEY, SVGAGI. V was cut by 3 bases and J by 0 bases, with 22 bases left in between. This CDR3 is built from 19 residues. Written as DNA, the CDR3 is TGTGCCAGCAGTTATGGTGGGGGTGTGGGATTAAGTAGCACAGATACGCAGTATTTT. It encodes CASSYGGGVGLSSTDTQYF.

This clonotype has at least ten counts. The chain couples TRBV4-1 to TRBJ2-7; 7 bases map to TRBD1. Trimming cost V 1 base and J 5 bases; bases outside gene matches: 5. Germline values: CDR1 MGHRA, CDR2 YSYEKL. This CDR3 is built from 14 residues. DNA for the CDR3: TGCGCCAGCAGCCAAGTATCCGACAGGGACGAGCAGTACTTC. Its protein product is CASSQVSDRDEQYF.

This clonotype has at least ten counts. The chain employs TRBV12-3 or TRBV12-4 and TRBJ1-2; no clear D. This CDR3 is built from 12 residues. The germline V and J ends were trimmed by 1 base and 5 bases, with 5 bases remaining between them. The CDR3: CASSLGEYGYTF. The CDR3 nucleotides read TGTGCCAGCAGTTTAGGGGAGTATGGCTACACCTTC.

This clonotype was seen more than once but under ten times. The chain has TRBV12-5 and TRBJ2-1; weak D call: TRBD2 (6 bases). The V end lost 4 bases, the J end lost 0 bases, and 16 bases lay between the germline ends. This CDR3 has 17 amino acids. Germline loops: CDR1 LGHNT, CDR2 FRNRAP. CDR3 sequence (DNA): TGTGCTAGTGGTTCGAGATCGGGAGCCCCCTCCTACAATGAGCAGTTCTTC. It codes for CASGSRSGAPSYNEQFF.

V usage is TRBV28 and J usage is TRBJ1-5; the D gene is possibly TRBD1 (5 bases). The length of the CDR3 is 15 residues. V lost 7 bases, J lost 4 bases, and 17 bases lay in between. The germline V gene has CDR1 MDHEN and CDR2 SYDVKM. In DNA, the CDR3 is TGTGCCAGCAAGTCTGGGTCCAGGGAGAATCAGCCCCAGCATTTT. Protein sequence: CASKSGSRENQPQHF.

This clonotype has more than one count but fewer than ten. The chain is built from TRBV6-1 and TRBJ1-2; TRBD1 aligns across 9 bases. Trimming at V came to 6 bases and at J to 12 bases, leaving 14 bases not matched to a gene. The CDR3 has 14 residues. Germline CDR1 and CDR2: MNHNS and SASEGT. The CDR3 sequence: CASSATPGQGPHTF. The DNA of the CDR3 is TGTGCCAGCAGCGCTACTCCGGGACAGGGACCACACACCTTC.

The sample holds a few counts of this clonotype. The genes are TRBV20-1 and TRBJ2-1; TRBD1 matches at 11 bases. The length of the CDR3 is 13 residues. CDR1 and CDR2 from the germline V gene are DFQATT and SNEGSKA (reference sequence). The J segment lost 8 bases and the V segment lost 7 bases, leaving 7 bases of the junction unmatched. The CDR3 coding sequence is TGCAGTGTTGGACAGGGGGCGCGCGATGAGCAGTTCTTC. The encoded protein is CSVGQGARDEQFF.

The J gene is TRBJ2-3, the V gene TRBV28, with TRBD1 matching 9 bases. Germline V gene data show CDR1 as MDHEN and CDR2 as SYDVKM. This CDR3 contains 14 residues. V shed 5 bases and J 6 bases; nucleotides not matched to a gene: 6. The CDR3 is CASSTTGGGDTQYF. The DNA of the CDR3 is TGTGCCAGCAGTACTACAGGGGGCGGCGATACGCAGTATTTT.

The J gene is TRBJ2-3, the V gene TRBV10-1; maybe TRBD1 (7 bases). CDR3 size: 15 residues. From germline, CDR1 is WNHNN and CDR2 SYGVQD (reference sequence). Trimming pared 3 bases from V and 2 bases from J, leaving 12 bases between. Written as DNA, the CDR3 is TGCGCCAGCAGTGATGGGGGGACAGACACAGATACGCAGTATTTT. Its protein product is CASSDGGTDTDTQYF.

This sequence joins TRBV6-2 or TRBV6-3 and TRBJ2-3; D is perhaps TRBD1 or TRBD2 (5 bases each). The CDR3 is 15 residues long. The germline V gene has CDR1 MNHEY and CDR2 SVGEGT. V was shortened by 7 bases and J by 2 bases, with 16 bases between the two germline ends. The CDR3 nucleotides are TGTGCCAGCACCAAGCCGGGACCCCCCACAGATACGCAGTATTTT. Residues: CASTKPGPPTDTQYF.

This clonotype was observed a handful of times. The gene calls are TRBV5-1 and TRBJ1-4; no definite D call. The CDR3 runs to 15 residues. V dropped 4 bases and J dropped 4 bases, with 14 bases sitting between them. Germline V CDR1 and CDR2: SGHRS, YFSETQ. CDR3 coding DNA: TGCGCCAGCAGCCTCCTGTCGGGGAATAATGAAAAACTGTTTTTT. Its translation: CASSLLSGNNEKLFF.

This clonotype has ten or more counts. The genes are TRBV7-8 and TRBJ1-2; D not resolved. CDR3 length: 13 residues. CDR1 and CDR2 (germline): SGHVS, FQNEAQ. V was shortened by 0 bases and J by 8 bases, with 10 bases between the two germline ends. CDR3 in amino acids: CASSLAQWLGYTF. CDR3 DNA: TGTGCCAGCAGCTTAGCGCAGTGGCTGGGCTACACCTTC.

The chain employs TRBV5-1 and TRBJ2-7; either TRBD1 or TRBD2 may fit D (5 bases each). Germline loops: CDR1 SGHRS, CDR2 YFSETQ. The CDR3 spans 14 residues. With 4 bases removed from V and 4 bases from J, the gap between germline ends came to 15 bases. CDR3 bases: TGCGCCAGCAGCACCACCGGGGCCCTTTACGAGCAGTACTTC. This translates into CASSTTGALYEQYF.

The table lists this clonotype with a few counts. J is TRBJ2-2 and V is TRBV7-9, with 8 bases lining up with TRBD1. The CDR3 has 16 residues. The J segment lost 5 bases and the V segment lost 4 bases, leaving 9 bases of the junction unmatched. Looked up from germline, CDR1 is SEHNR and CDR2 is FQNEAQ (reference sequence). CDR3 region: CASSSVLQGGTGELFF. The CDR3 DNA sequence: TGTGCCAGCAGCTCGGTCTTACAGGGGGGAACCGGGGAGCTGTTTTTT.

V gene TRBV2 combines with J gene TRBJ1-2; D remains unclear. Germline V lookup: CDR1 SNHLY, CDR2 FYNNEI. This CDR3 comprises 13 residues. The V and J ends lost 3 bases and 4 bases respectively, with 9 bases between them. DNA for the CDR3: TGTGCCAGCAGTGATCCCGTCATCTATGGCTACACCTTC. It encodes CASSDPVIYGYTF.

This clonotype was seen a handful of times. The V gene is TRBV19, the J gene TRBJ2-7; 8 bases are shared with TRBD2. Per the germline V gene, CDR1 is LNHDA and CDR2 is SQIVND (reference sequence). After removal of 6 bases from V and 0 bases from J, the junction contained 4 bases not matched to a gene. The CDR3 is 14 residues long. The CDR3 nucleotides are TGTGCCAGTAGGCGAGCGGGAGCCTCCTACGAGCAGTACTTC. Translation: CASRRAGASYEQYF. The complete variable domain, with remaining parts taken from reference TRBV19 and TRBJ2-7, reads DGGITQSPKYLFRKEGQNVTLSCEQNLNHDAMYWYRQDPGQGLRLIYYSQIVNDFQKGDIAEGYSVSREKKESFPLTVTSAQKNPTAFYLCASRRAGASYEQYFGPGTRLTVT.

In this sample, this clonotype turned up a few times. The chain's CDR3 is CSAVTANTGELFF. The DNA for the CDR3 is TGCAGTGCCGTGACAGCGAACACCGGGGAGCTGTTTTTT. The V call is TRBV20-1, the J call TRBJ2-2; maybe TRBD1 (5 bases). CDR3 length: 13 amino acids. V lost 6 bases, J lost 0 bases, and 8 bases lay in between. Germline V gives CDR1 DFQATT, CDR2 SNEGSKA (reference sequence).

The V call is TRBV11-2, the J call TRBJ1-1, with D possibly matching TRBD1 (5 bases). Germline V lookup: CDR1 SGHAT, CDR2 FQNNGV. The germline V and J ends were trimmed by 11 bases and 5 bases, with 21 bases remaining between them. The CDR3 loop spans 14 amino acids. The CDR3 DNA reads TGTGCCGGGGGTACGCCGAGGGGAGAGACTGAAGCTTTCTTT. This sequence encodes CAGGTPRGETEAFF.

J is TRBJ2-7 and V is TRBV20-1, with no clear D. CDR1 DFQATT and CDR2 SNEGSKA come from the germline V gene (reference sequence). Trimming shortened V by 1 base and J by 0 bases, and 13 bases separated the two germline ends. The CDR3 is 15 residues long. CDR3 coding DNA: TGCAGTGCTAGAGGTGACTCTGACACCTCCTACGAGCAGTACTTC. Protein product: CSARGDSDTSYEQYF.

This chain connects TRBV5-6 to TRBJ2-2; D is uncertain. The CDR3 contains 16 residues. Trimming took 6 bases from V and 0 from J, leaving 15 bases between them. Germline V gene lookup returns CDR1 SGHDT and CDR2 YYEEEE. CDR3 coding DNA: TGTGCCAGCACCCGATGGACGGACGCGAACACCGGGGAGCTGTTTTTT. Amino acids: CASTRWTDANTGELFF.

The V and J genes are TRBV20-1 and TRBJ1-3; D gene uncertain. Germline V gene sequence: CDR1 DFQATT, CDR2 SNEGSKA (reference sequence). The ends were cut back, 0 bases at V and 4 bases at J, with 7 bases in the middle. This CDR3 region has 13 residues. In nucleotides, the CDR3 is TGCAGTGCTAGAGAAGCCGGAGGAAACACCATATATTTT. It specifies CSAREAGGNTIYF.